This T cell receptor beta chain was retrieved from a study of shared clonotypes between healthy human individuals. Per the study methods: ImmunoSEQ only sent back junction sequences with no quality scores, so filtering was done differently. Data came from immunoSEQ multiplex PCR; TCRdb stores just in-frame clones and leaves some out. That table furnishes V, J and clone size, whereas the DNA furnished D and trimming. The sample carries about 2 million clones, 90% to 95% recorded once. All participating donors were Caucasian adults from Nashville, Tennessee. From germline, CDR1 is LNHNV and CDR2 YYDKDF (reference sequence). J was trimmed by 11 bases and V by 0 bases; bases with no gene match: 7. The CDR3 consists of 14 residues.

The TCR comes from a man between 18 and 29 years old in good health. This rearrangement joins TRBV15 to TRBJ1-1, with 9 bases fitting TRBD1. Sequenced input: naive CD4+ T cells sorted from blood. Documented subset: CD45RA+ positively selected. CDR3 region: CATSREGGQGRAFF. The CDR3 coding sequence is TGTGCCACCAGCAGAGAAGGGGGACAGGGCCGCGCTTTCTTT.